The clone carrying this T cell receptor (beta chain) was seen only a few times. The record originates from a study of OX40 agonist ivuxolimab in advanced cancers. Study-wide background: The dose-escalation group included hepatocellular carcinoma, melanoma, renal cell carcinoma and head and neck cancer. There were three patients with partial responses, one having hepatocellular carcinoma and two cutaneous melanoma.

Clones were read by immunoSEQ multiplex PCR, and TCRdb kept only the in-frame ones, dropping some. The repertoire has about 16,000 clones, more than 75% of them found once; the top ten carry about 47%. The CDR3 totals 19 residues. Per germline, CDR1 SGHAT and CDR2 FQNNGV. J gave up 4 bases and V 5 bases, and 19 bases lay outside the gene matches. Sequencing was performed on CD4+ or CD8+ T cells sorted from blood, taken in a trial of the OX40 agonist ivuxolimab. The TCR was taken from an adult with an advanced solid tumor such as melanoma, head and neck, liver or kidney cancer. The V call is TRBV11-2, the J call TRBJ2-1; 8 bases line up with TRBD2. The CDR3 DNA reads TGTGCCAGCAGCCCGCGACCAGTAGCGGGAAAGGGCAATTACAATGAGCAGTTCTTC. Encoded protein: CASSPRPVAGKGNYNEQFF.